Presented here are 5 T cell receptor beta chains from one specimen sequenced in a study of T cell clonality in common variable immunodeficiency (dated by TCRdb to the mid-2010s). Libraries were constructed by the immunoSEQ multiplex PCR assay. As stored in TCRdb, this immuneACCESS dataset retains in-frame rearrangements with V and J assigned. A fraction of the clones does not appear; measured against another copy, unresolved V genes explain less than half of the discrepancy, and the remainder lacks a known reason. For this sample, roughly 51,000 clones are listed, none of them singletons. The ten largest clones represent 5.4% of the sample. Sequences were obtained from peripheral blood mononuclear cells. These receptors were taken from a person aged 18 to 75 in good health.

There are many counts of this clone. With the read ending 3 residues before the CDR3 end, the germline J gene is used to fill in that end. The rearrangement links TRBV20-1 to TRBJ1-2; the D gene is possibly TRBD1 (5 bases). This CDR3 is 13 amino acids long. V was clipped by 6 bases and J by 4 bases, with 15 bases between them. Germline values: CDR1 DFQATT, CDR2 SNEGSKA (reference sequence). CDR3 protein: CSALGGRTYGYTF. Incomplete CDR3 DNA: TGCAGTGCCCTCGGGGGACGGACCTATGGC.

This clone was counted ten times or more. The CDR3 goes on 3 residues after the read ends, and that part is filled in from the germline J gene. The rearrangement joins TRBV3-1 (or the pseudogene TRBV3-2) to TRBJ2-7; 12 positions agree with TRBD2. This CDR3 spans 16 amino acids. Germline V gives CDR1 LGHDT, CDR2 YNNKEL (reference sequence). V lost 0 bases and J lost 5; bases outside the gene matches: 5. This CDR3 reads CASSQDLTSGRNEQYF. CDR3 bases read: TGTGCCAGCAGCCAAGATCTGACTAGCGGGAGAAACGAG.

This clone has a handful of counts. Sequencing ends 3 residues short of the CDR3 end; the germline J gene provides the rest. The chain combines TRBV19 with TRBJ1-4; perhaps TRBD1 as D (5 bases). The germline V and J ends were trimmed by 4 bases and 6 bases, with 15 bases remaining between them. Germline CDR1 LNHDA, CDR2 SQIVND (reference sequence). There are 15 residues in the CDR3. The covered CDR3 bases are TGTGCCAGTAGTAATGGCCAGGGTTGGGATGAAAAA. Amino acids: CASSNGQGWDEK. The full CDR3 protein is CASSNGQGWDEKLFF.

This clone came up many times. The DNA ends 3 residues before the CDR3 does, and the rest of the CDR3 is filled in from the germline J gene. The chain carries TRBV7-6 and TRBJ2-5, with 7 bases aligning to TRBD1. The V gene end was trimmed by 3 bases and the J gene end by 0 bases; junction bases not matched to a gene: 13. This CDR3 region has 18 residues. Germline CDR1 is SGHVS and CDR2 is FNYEAQ. The CDR3 bases that were read are TGTGCCAGCAGCTTTGACAGGGAAGGGATGGTAGACCAAGAGACC. Residues: CASSFDREGMVDQET. The full CDR3 is CASSFDREGMVDQETQYF.

This clone showed up many times. The read ends 3 residues before the CDR3 terminus; that terminus is restored from the germline J gene. The sample contains more than one DNA sequence encoding this CDR3. This chain uses TRBV19 with TRBJ1-2; TRBD1 agrees at 11 bases. CDR3 length equals 13 residues. CDR1 and CDR2 (germline): LNHDA, SQIVND (reference sequence). The CDR3 spells CASSPGQGGGYTF. The sequenced part of the CDR3 DNA is TGTGCCAGTAGCCCGGGACAGGGGGGCGGC.